The 6 T cell receptor beta chains in this list originate from one sample, sequenced in a study of T cell repertoires in cytomegalovirus infection. TCRdb reanalysed the reads using MiXCR and keeps one entry per CDR3 protein. Found here are nearly 550,000 distinct CDR3 sequences, approximately 16% of them singletons; the top ten hold 20% to 30%. The sequencing input was CD8+ T cells from PBMCs. These receptors all stem from a human donor in good health (CMV status not recorded). Some clones in this sample may be carry-over from other donors' samples.

This clonotype was counted many times. V gene TRBV7-2 combines with J gene TRBJ2-7; 9 bases fit TRBD2. Unmatched junction bases numbered 7, after V lost 10 bases and J lost 3 bases. Per the germline V gene, CDR1 is SGHTA and CDR2 is FQGNSA. The CDR3 runs to 13 residues. The CDR3 protein is CAIAVAGDYEQYF. The CDR3 DNA reads TGTGCCATCGCGGTAGCGGGGGACTACGAGCAGTACTTC. Full variable domain (missing parts from reference TRBV7-2 and TRBJ2-7): GAGVSQSPSNKVTEKGKDVELRCDPISGHTALYWYRQSLGQGLEFLIYFQGNSAPDKSGLPSDRFSAERTGGSVSTLTIQRTQQEDSAVYLCAIAVAGDYEQYFGPGTRLTVT.

In this sample, this clonotype turned up many times. This chain links TRBV7-9 with TRBJ2-2; 10 nucleotides line up with TRBD2. The V gene end was trimmed by 5 bases and the J gene end by 4 bases; junction bases not matched to a gene: 7. The CDR3 has 16 residues. Per germline, CDR1 SEHNR and CDR2 FQNEAQ (reference sequence). CDR3 nucleotide sequence: TGTGCCAGCAGCCCAAGCGGGGGGGCCCTCACCGGGGAGCTGTTTTTT. It encodes CASSPSGGALTGELFF.

This clonotype was seen ten or more times. The chain joins TRBV7-9 to TRBJ2-1; D unresolved. Trimming took 5 bases from V and 3 from J, leaving 17 bases between them. The CDR3 runs 16 residues. Germline V gene sequence: CDR1 SEHNR, CDR2 FQNEAQ (reference sequence). The CDR3 protein is CASSPQRLGSYNEQFF. In nucleotides, the CDR3 is TGTGCCAGCAGCCCACAGAGGCTAGGCAGCTACAATGAGCAGTTCTTC.

The sample holds a few counts of this clonotype. The chain links TRBV28 to TRBJ1-5; 9 nucleotides line up with TRBD1. This CDR3 region has 14 residues. The V segment lost 7 bases and the J segment 2 bases; nucleotides outside the gene matches: 3. Germline values: CDR1 MDHEN, CDR2 SYDVKM. CDR3: CASKRDRGNQPQHF. The CDR3 DNA reads as TGTGCCAGCAAAAGGGACAGGGGCAATCAGCCCCAGCATTTT.

Many counts were recorded for this clonotype. The V and J genes are TRBV5-8 and TRBJ2-7; the D gene is possibly TRBD1 (5 bases). Per the germline V gene, CDR1 is SGHTS and CDR2 is YDEGEE. With 0 bases removed from V and 4 bases from J, the gap between germline ends came to 17 bases. CDR3 length: 16 amino acids. For the CDR3, the DNA is TGTGCCAGCAGCTTGGTGACAGCGTGGAATACATACGAGCAGTACTTC. This translates into CASSLVTAWNTYEQYF. Supplemented by reference TRBV5-8 and TRBJ2-7, the full variable domain reads EAGVTQSPTHLIKTRGQQATLRCSPISGHTSVYWYQQALGLGLQFLLWYDEGEERNRGNFPPRFSGRQFPNYSSELNVNALELEDSALYLCASSLVTAWNTYEQYFGPGTRLTVT.

This chain connects TRBV5-1 to TRBJ2-1; D gene uncertain. There are 15 residues in the CDR3. Per germline, CDR1 SGHRS and CDR2 YFSETQ. Between the trimmed V and J ends, which lost 0 bases and 7 bases, there was a span of 14 bases. The CDR3 DNA sequence: TGCGCCAGCAGCTTGGATTCAGGCCTGGGTAATGAGCAGTTCTTC. Translating gives CASSLDSGLGNEQFF. Filled out from reference TRBV5-1 and TRBJ2-1, the complete variable domain reads KAGVTQTPRYLIKTRGQQVTLSCSPISGHRSVSWYQQTPGQGLQFLFEYFSETQRNKGNFPGRFSGRQFSNSRSEMNVSTLELGDSALYLCASSLDSGLGNEQFFGPGTRLTVL.